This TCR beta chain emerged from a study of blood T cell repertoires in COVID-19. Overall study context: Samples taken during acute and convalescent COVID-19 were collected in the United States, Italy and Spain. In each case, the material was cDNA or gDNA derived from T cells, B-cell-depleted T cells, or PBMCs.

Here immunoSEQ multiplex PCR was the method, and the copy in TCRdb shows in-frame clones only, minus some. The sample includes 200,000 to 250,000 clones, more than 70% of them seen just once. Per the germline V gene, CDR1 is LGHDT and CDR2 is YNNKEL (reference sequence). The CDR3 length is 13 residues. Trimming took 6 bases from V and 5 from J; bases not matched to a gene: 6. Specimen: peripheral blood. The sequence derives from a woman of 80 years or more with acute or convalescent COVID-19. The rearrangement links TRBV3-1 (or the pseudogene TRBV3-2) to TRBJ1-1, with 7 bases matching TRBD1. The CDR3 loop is CASSYRGGTEAFF. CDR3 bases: TGTGCCAGCAGTTACAGGGGAGGAACTGAAGCTTTCTTT.